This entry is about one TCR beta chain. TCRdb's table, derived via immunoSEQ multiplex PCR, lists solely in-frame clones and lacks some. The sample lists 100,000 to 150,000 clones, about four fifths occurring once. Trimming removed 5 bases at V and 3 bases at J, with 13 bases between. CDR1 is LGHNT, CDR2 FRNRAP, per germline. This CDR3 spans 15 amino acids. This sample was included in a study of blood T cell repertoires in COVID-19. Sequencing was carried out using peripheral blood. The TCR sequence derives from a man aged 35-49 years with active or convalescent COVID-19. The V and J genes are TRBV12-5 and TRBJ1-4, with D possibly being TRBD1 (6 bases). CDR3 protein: CASGLGQYANEKLFF. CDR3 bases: TGTGCTAGTGGTCTCGGACAGTATGCTAATGAAAAACTGTTTTTT.